The 26 T cell receptor beta chains listed next were all sequenced from one sample in a study of T cell responses to AZD1222 COVID-19 vaccine. The repertoire was sequenced with immunoSEQ multiplex PCR; TCRdb's copy has only in-frame clones and lacks some. The sample has roughly 120,000 clones; approximately 85% are singletons. Source: peripheral blood, taken on day 0 of AZD1222 vaccination. The receptors were sampled from an adult in good health.

The chain combines TRBV28 with TRBJ1-2, with D unresolved. Germline V gene data show CDR1 as MDHEN and CDR2 as SYDVKM. CDR3 length: 14 residues. Trimming took 5 bases from V and 4 from J, leaving 14 bases between them. The CDR3 spells CASSPTRLPYGYTF. The DNA for the CDR3 is TGTGCCAGCAGTCCAACCCGTCTTCCCTATGGCTACACCTTC.

In its sample, this clone was seen a few times. V usage is TRBV3-1 (or the pseudogene TRBV3-2) and J usage is TRBJ1-2; 7 nucleotides align to TRBD1. V was pared by 4 bases and J by 2 bases, with 4 bases of the junction left unmatched. This CDR3 has 14 amino acids. Germline V CDR1 and CDR2: LGHDT, YNNKEL (reference sequence). CDR3 sequence reads: CASSPQGGNYGYTF. DNA for the CDR3: TGTGCCAGCAGCCCCCAGGGGGGGAACTATGGCTACACCTTC.

The gene calls are TRBV6-5 and TRBJ1-1; tentative D call: TRBD1 (5 bases). Trimming took 1 base from V and 0 from J, leaving 12 bases between them. The CDR3 length is 16 residues. Germline loops: CDR1 MNHEY, CDR2 SVGAGI. Here the CDR3 reads CASSYLGEKVNTEAFF. In DNA, the CDR3 is TGTGCCAGCAGTTACTTGGGGGAGAAAGTGAACACTGAAGCTTTCTTT.

The chain carries TRBV5-5 and TRBJ1-2, with D possibly TRBD1 on 5 matching bases. With 2 bases removed from V and 3 bases from J, the gap between germline ends came to 23 bases. Germline CDR1 and CDR2: SGHKS and YYEKEE (reference sequence). The CDR3 loop spans 18 amino acids. The CDR3 DNA sequence: TGTGCCAGCAGCTTACGAGGTGGGACTCAAGGCGGATACTATGGCTACACCTTC. As protein: CASSLRGGTQGGYYGYTF.

The genes are TRBV9 and TRBJ1-5; D gene uncertain. CDR1 is SGDLS, CDR2 YYNGEE, per germline. There are 13 residues in the CDR3. V was cut by 2 bases and J by 0 bases, with 3 bases left in between. The CDR3 bases are TGTGCCAGCAGCGTTAGTAGCAATCAGCCCCAGCATTTT. Its protein product is CASSVSSNQPQHF.

The chain recombines TRBV3-1 (or the pseudogene TRBV3-2) with TRBJ1-1; 7 bases match TRBD1. Germline loops: CDR1 LGHDT, CDR2 YNNKEL (reference sequence). V shed 0 bases and J 11 bases; nucleotides not matched to a gene: 9. CDR3 length: 14 residues. The CDR3 here is CASSQDIRGRRAFF. The CDR3 nucleotides are TGTGCCAGCAGCCAAGATATCAGGGGGAGGAGGGCTTTCTTT.

The chain carries TRBV27 and TRBJ2-7; unclear D gene. The CDR3 contains 12 residues. Germline values: CDR1 MNHEY, CDR2 SMNVEV (reference sequence). V dropped 5 bases and J dropped 3 bases, with 8 bases sitting between them. The CDR3: CASSDWGYEQYF. CDR3 bases: TGTGCCAGCAGTGACTGGGGCTACGAGCAGTACTTC.

The V gene is TRBV11-2, the J gene TRBJ1-2; TRBD1 matches 7 bases. V gave up 0 bases and J gave up 4 bases; unmatched junction bases: 5. The CDR3 sequence is 15 residues long. Germline CDR1 SGHAT, CDR2 FQNNGV. The DNA of the CDR3 is TGTGCCAGCAGCTTAGATGGGGGACAGAGCTATGGCTACACCTTC. This sequence encodes CASSLDGGQSYGYTF. Complete variable domain (other parts from reference TRBV11-2 and TRBJ1-2): EAGVAQSPRYKIIEKRQSVAFWCNPISGHATLYWYQQILGQGPKLLIQFQNNGVVDDSQLPKDRFSAERLKGVDSTLKIQPAKLEDSAVYLCASSLDGGQSYGYTFGSGTRLTVV.

V usage is TRBV24-1 and J usage is TRBJ1-2; a possible D gene is TRBD1 (6 bases). Trimming stripped 11 bases from V and 6 bases from J, with 21 bases between. CDR3 length equals 14 residues. Germline V lookup: CDR1 KGHDR, CDR2 SFDVKD. In nucleotides, the CDR3 is TGTGCCATCGCACCCGGAAGGGGGAAAGATGGCTACACCTTC. Translation: CAIAPGRGKDGYTF.

This sequence joins TRBV29-1 and TRBJ2-7; D may be TRBD2 (7 bases). The CDR3 is 12 amino acids. Germline V gene sequence: CDR1 SQVTM, CDR2 ANQGSEA. With 6 bases removed from V and 3 bases from J, the gap between germline ends came to 12 bases. The CDR3 DNA sequence: TGCAGCGTCGCGGGGGCGAACTACGAGCAGTACTTC. The encoded protein is CSVAGANYEQYF.

This clone showed up many times. The chain is built from TRBV2 and TRBJ1-2, with 8 bases fitting TRBD1. The V gene end was trimmed by 4 bases and the J gene end by 4 bases; junction bases not matched to a gene: 8. This CDR3 has 15 residues. Germline assignment: CDR1 SNHLY and CDR2 FYNNEI. This CDR3 is CASSAPRTGIYGYTF. The CDR3 DNA sequence: TGTGCCAGCAGTGCTCCAAGGACAGGGATCTATGGCTACACCTTC.

The rearrangement links TRBV30 to TRBJ1-5; 8 bases map to TRBD1. V shed 1 base, J shed 2 bases, and the junction held 10 bases outside the gene matches. CDR1 is GTSNPN, CDR2 SVGIG, per germline (reference sequence). This CDR3 has 17 residues. CDR3 in DNA: TGTGCCTGGAGTGACGGACAGGGAGGAGTGCGCAATCAGCCCCAGCATTTT. Its protein product is CAWSDGQGGVRNQPQHF.

This clone appeared once. V usage is TRBV7-9 and J usage is TRBJ2-7; 9 bases are a match to TRBD1. Germline V gives CDR1 SEHNR, CDR2 FQNEAQ (reference sequence). The CDR3 consists of 16 residues. Losses at the gene ends were 0 bases for V and 3 bases for J; bases not matched to a gene: 6. This CDR3 is CASSLAGGQGVYEQYF. The CDR3 DNA sequence: TGTGCCAGCAGCTTAGCTGGGGGACAGGGAGTCTACGAGCAGTACTTC.

This clone was seen a handful of times. The J gene is TRBJ2-1, the V gene TRBV24-1; D perhaps matches TRBD1 (6 bases). This CDR3 is built from 14 residues. In germline, CDR1 is KGHDR, CDR2 SFDVKD. V lost 7 bases, J lost 4 bases, and 13 bases lay in between. In DNA, the CDR3 is TGTGCCACCAGCGGTGACAGGATTTACAATGAGCAGTTCTTC. Translating gives CATSGDRIYNEQFF.

This rearrangement joins TRBV2 to TRBJ2-7, with no clear D. The CDR3 is made up of 13 amino acids. Germline CDR1 reads SNHLY; CDR2 reads FYNNEI. V lost 3 bases and J 2 bases, leaving 8 bases between the germline ends. CDR3 region: CASSELLTYEQYF. CDR3 coding DNA: TGTGCCAGCAGTGAGTTGCTGACCTACGAGCAGTACTTC.

The rearrangement joins TRBV2 to TRBJ1-3; the D is unclear. V lost 1 base and J 4 bases, leaving 11 bases between the germline ends. Germline V gene data show CDR1 as SNHLY and CDR2 as FYNNEI. This CDR3 region has 15 residues. Here the CDR3 DNA reads TGTGCCAGCAGTGAAGAGAACACTCTGGGAAACACCATATATTTT. It is translated as CASSEENTLGNTIYF.

This clone was found once. DNA of the CDR3: TGTGCCAGCAGCTTTCCGGCGAGGGGGCTCAATGAGCAGTTCTTC. This gives the protein CASSFPARGLNEQFF. This chain joins TRBV7-9 and TRBJ2-1; TRBD1 agrees at 7 bases. The trim removed 3 bases at V and 6 bases at J, leaving 8 bases unmatched. Germline V gene sequence: CDR1 SEHNR, CDR2 FQNEAQ (reference sequence). The CDR3 has 15 residues.

Here the CDR3 DNA reads TGTGCCAGCACCGGGGGGAGGGGCGCGAACGTGGATACGCAGTATTTT. As protein: CASTGGRGANVDTQYF. This chain uses TRBV3-1 (or the pseudogene TRBV3-2) with TRBJ2-3; 7 bases match TRBD2. The CDR3 is 16 residues long. The J segment lost 6 bases and the V segment lost 7 bases, leaving 16 bases of the junction unmatched. The germline V gene has CDR1 LGHDT and CDR2 YNNKEL (reference sequence).

This rearrangement joins TRBV5-6 to TRBJ2-3, with 15 bases identical to TRBD2. V dropped 4 bases and J dropped 1; count of bases not matched to a gene: 10. Germline CDR1 SGHDT, CDR2 YYEEEE. The CDR3 extends over 19 amino acids. This CDR3 is CASSPIGTSGGTRTDTQYF. DNA of the CDR3: TGTGCCAGCAGCCCAATCGGGACTAGCGGGGGGACCCGCACAGATACGCAGTATTTT.

The rearrangement joins TRBV3-1 (or the pseudogene TRBV3-2) to TRBJ1-3, with 9 bases matching TRBD1. CDR1 is LGHDT, CDR2 YNNKEL, per germline (reference sequence). V lost 2 bases to trimming and J lost 5 bases; unmatched junction nucleotides: 7. CDR3 length: 16 residues. DNA of the CDR3: TGTGCCAGCAGCCAACGGACAGGGGCCGATAGAAACACCATATATTTT. The encoded protein is CASSQRTGADRNTIYF.

CDR3 loop: CASKGPTAYEQYF. The CDR3 nucleotides are TGTGCCAGCAAAGGCCCTACGGCCTACGAGCAGTACTTC. V usage is TRBV28 and J usage is TRBJ2-7; no reliable D call. The germline V gene encodes CDR1 MDHEN and CDR2 SYDVKM. Trimming took 7 bases from V and 2 from J, leaving 12 bases between them. This CDR3 has 13 amino acids.

V gene TRBV14 combines with J gene TRBJ2-7, with D uncertain. Deletions cut 0 bases from V and 2 bases from J, with 14 bases between. CDR1 and CDR2 from the germline V gene are SGHDN and FVKESK. This CDR3 has 16 residues. CDR3 sequence reads: CASSQDAAAGTYEQYF. CDR3 coding DNA: TGTGCCAGCAGCCAAGACGCGGCGGCAGGTACCTACGAGCAGTACTTC.

V and J are TRBV5-1 and TRBJ2-2; possible D gene TRBD1, 5 bases. V was clipped by 0 bases and J by 0 bases, with 12 bases between them. CDR1 is SGHRS, CDR2 YFSETQ, per germline. The CDR3 runs to 17 residues. The CDR3 is CASSLAKTEPNTGELFF. DNA of the CDR3: TGCGCCAGCAGCTTGGCCAAGACAGAACCGAACACCGGGGAGCTGTTTTTT.

The rearrangement links TRBV5-1 to TRBJ1-1, with no clear D. Trimming left V 0 bases short and J 5 bases short, with 5 bases between. The germline gives CDR1 SGHRS, CDR2 YFSETQ. The CDR3 consists of 12 residues. CDR3 amino acids: CASSLGQTEAFF. The CDR3 DNA is TGCGCCAGCAGCTTGGGGCAAACTGAAGCTTTCTTT. Variable domain in full (rest from reference TRBV5-1 and TRBJ1-1): KAGVTQTPRYLIKTRGQQVTLSCSPISGHRSVSWYQQTPGQGLQFLFEYFSETQRNKGNFPGRFSGRQFSNSRSEMNVSTLELGDSALYLCASSLGQTEAFFGQGTRLTVV.

This clone was counted only a few times. This chain uses TRBV6-5 with TRBJ2-7, with D maybe TRBD2 (6 bases). The CDR3 runs 15 residues. From germline, CDR1 is MNHEY and CDR2 SVGAGI. V gave up 5 bases and J gave up 0 bases, with 14 bases separating them. CDR3: CASSRGRGSSYEQYF. The CDR3 DNA reads TGTGCCAGCAGTCGCGGACGGGGGAGCTCCTACGAGCAGTACTTC.

The genes are TRBV6-5 and TRBJ2-7, with D maybe TRBD2 (5 bases). V was shortened by 6 bases and J by 9 bases, with 15 bases between the two germline ends. The CDR3 has 12 residues. Germline V gives CDR1 MNHEY, CDR2 SVGAGI. DNA for the CDR3: TGTGCCAGCAGGGACCTGAGGGCAGGGCAGTACTTC. Protein product: CASRDLRAGQYF.